This is a list of T cell receptor beta chains from one sample in a study of shared T cell receptors in the human thymus. The table came from immunoSEQ multiplex PCR; TCRdb's copy has only in-frame clones and leaves some out. The sample gives 630,000 or so clones, about 89% of which show up once; roughly 0.0089% is in the top ten. The sample was also linked to a second study, of human thymus T cells.

Material: thymocytes. Receptor source: a boy younger than two with a congenital heart defect. Each CDR3 is given with its conserved first and last residue.

V gene: TRBV30
CDR3 length: 14
J gene: TRBJ2-7
CDR3 protein: CAWSGRAFSYEQYF

V gene: TRBV11-2
CDR3 length: 13
J gene: TRBJ2-7
CDR3 protein: CASSFGQGDEQYF

V gene: TRBV5-1
CDR3 length: 14
J gene: TRBJ1-2
CDR3 protein: CASSLGGSDYGYTF

V gene: TRBV11-3
CDR3 length: 13
J gene: TRBJ2-2
CDR3 protein: CASSPFAAGELFF

V gene: TRBV7-2
CDR3 length: 16
J gene: TRBJ1-4
CDR3 protein: CASSCPEGGGSEKLFF

V gene: TRBV11-2
CDR3 length: 17
J gene: TRBJ2-2
CDR3 protein: CASRVLWAGGRPGELFF

V gene: TRBV19
CDR3 length: 14
J gene: TRBJ2-7
CDR3 protein: CASSSGTKHYEQYF

V gene: TRBV6-1
CDR3 length: 16
J gene: TRBJ2-4
CDR3 protein: CASSEGQELTKNIQYF

V gene: TRBV7-2
CDR3 length: 15
J gene: TRBJ1-2
CDR3 protein: CASSPGGGSPGGYTF

V gene: TRBV11-2
CDR3 length: 15
J gene: TRBJ2-3
CDR3 protein: CASSLGGGHRDTQYF

V gene: TRBV14
CDR3 length: 17
J gene: TRBJ2-7
CDR3 protein: CASSPTVSSRLAYEQYF

V gene: TRBV5-6
CDR3 length: 16
J gene: TRBJ2-3
CDR3 protein: CASSTHRRATTDTQYF

V gene: TRBV28
CDR3 length: 19
J gene: TRBJ2-2
CDR3 protein: CASSLRAGQTIRDTGELFF

V gene: TRBV6-1
CDR3 length: 17
J gene: TRBJ1-1
CDR3 protein: CASSEGTGAPWDTEAFF

V gene: TRBV23-1
CDR3 length: 16
J gene: TRBJ2-5
CDR3 protein: CASSQSDRGDQETQYF

V gene: TRBV10-3
CDR3 length: 14
J gene: TRBJ2-3
CDR3 protein: CAISLDRATDTQYF

V gene: TRBV10-3
CDR3 length: 13
J gene: TRBJ1-6
CDR3 protein: CAISSGDNSPLHF

V gene: TRBV11-2
CDR3 length: 14
J gene: TRBJ2-3
CDR3 protein: CASRDLLGADTQYF